Shown below are 20 T cell receptor beta chains from a single sample sequenced in a study of cytomegalovirus exposure and HLA in healthy donors. The PCR contained 60 Vbeta and 13 Jbeta primers. The table came from immunoSEQ multiplex PCR; TCRdb's copy has only in-frame clones and leaves some out. In all, the sample yields around 97,000 clones. What was sequenced was PBMCs. These receptors came from a man aged 35 to 55 in good health and CMV-seronegative.

On this clone itself: At the DNA level, this CDR3 is encoded by other sequences in the same sample as well. The V gene is TRBV18, the J gene TRBJ1-5; D unclear. The CDR3 consists of 13 residues. Trimming cost V 3 bases and J 4 bases, with 7 bases left between them. From germline, CDR1 is KGHSH and CDR2 LQKENI. The CDR3 loop reads CASSPGQNQPQHF. The CDR3 DNA follows: TGTGCCAGCTCACCGGGCCAGAATCAGCCCCAGCATTTT.

The rearrangement uses TRBV18 and TRBJ1-2, with D unresolved. The CDR3 is made up of 12 amino acids. Trimming cost V 6 bases and J 6 bases, with 11 bases left between them. Looked up from germline, CDR1 is KGHSH and CDR2 is LQKENI. The CDR3 region is CASSQLDDGYTF. The CDR3 coding sequence is TGTGCCAGCTCTCAACTCGATGATGGCTACACCTTC.

The chain couples TRBV11-2 to TRBJ2-6, with TRBD1 matching 7 bases. This CDR3 has 19 amino acids. Germline V CDR1 and CDR2: SGHAT, FQNNGV. The junction had 11 bases not matched to a gene; V was cut back by 3 bases and J by 0 bases. The CDR3 coding sequence is TGTGCCAGCAGCTTCATACTCGGGACAGCCAGCTCTGGGGCCAACGTCCTGACTTTC. Translating it yields CASSFILGTASSGANVLTF.

The chain is built from TRBV9 and TRBJ2-7; perhaps TRBD1 as D (6 bases). Germline V gives CDR1 SGDLS, CDR2 YYNGEE. Trimming took off 2 bases at V and 5 bases at J, with 14 bases between the two ends. This CDR3 contains 14 residues. The CDR3 here is CASSVFSRGNEQYF. The CDR3 nucleotides are TGTGCCAGCAGCGTTTTTTCCAGGGGAAACGAGCAGTACTTC.

This rearrangement joins TRBV2 to TRBJ2-7; a possible D gene is TRBD1 (6 bases). Germline V CDR1 and CDR2: SNHLY, FYNNEI. The CDR3 has 14 residues. V shed 6 bases and J shed 2 bases, with 14 bases lying between them. CDR3 coding DNA: TGTGCCAGCAGGATGACAGGATCCACCTACGAGCAGTACTTC. Translating gives CASRMTGSTYEQYF.

The chain recombines TRBV19 with TRBJ2-3; 14 bases are shared with TRBD2. There are 16 residues in the CDR3. CDR1 and CDR2 (germline): LNHDA, SQIVND (reference sequence). With V trimmed by 5 bases and J by 6 bases, 7 bases remained unmatched. CDR3 bases: TGTGCCAGTAGTCCGACTAGCGGGAGGGCCACGGATACGCAGTATTTT. This sequence encodes CASSPTSGRATDTQYF.

The rearrangement uses TRBV5-4 and TRBJ1-5; D unclear. Trimming took off 2 bases at V and 0 bases at J, with 9 bases between the two ends. The CDR3 has 15 amino acids. The germline V gene encodes CDR1 SGHNT and CDR2 YYREEE (reference sequence). In nucleotides, the CDR3 is TGTGCCAGCAGCTTAAGAGGGAATAGCAATCAGCCCCAGCATTTT. Its protein product is CASSLRGNSNQPQHF.

DNA for the CDR3: TGCGCCAGCAGCTTCCCCGTAGCGGATACGCAGTATTTT. The encoded protein is CASSFPVADTQYF. The V call is TRBV5-1, the J call TRBJ2-3; tentatively, D is TRBD2 (5 bases). This CDR3 region has 13 residues. V was trimmed by 2 bases and J by 6 bases, leaving 10 bases between them. Germline V gene data show CDR1 as SGHRS and CDR2 as YFSETQ.

The chain has TRBV29-1 and TRBJ2-7; unclear D gene. The CDR3 runs to 12 residues. V lost 6 bases, J lost 1 base, and 10 bases lay in between. Germline V lookup: CDR1 SQVTM, CDR2 ANQGSEA. The CDR3 nucleotides are TGCAGCGTCATGGGCAGGTCCTACGAGCAGTACTTC. Amino acids: CSVMGRSYEQYF.

The J gene is TRBJ2-3, the V gene TRBV9; D unclear. The germline V gene has CDR1 SGDLS and CDR2 YYNGEE. Trimming removed 0 bases from V and 3 bases from J, with 5 bases in between. The CDR3 loop spans 13 amino acids. CDR3 loop: CASSVGATDTQYF. In DNA, the CDR3 is TGTGCCAGCAGCGTAGGGGCGACAGATACGCAGTATTTT.

The V gene is TRBV19, the J gene TRBJ1-4; 7 bases fit TRBD1. The CDR3 loop spans 15 amino acids. The V gene's germline CDR1 is LNHDA and CDR2 SQIVND (reference sequence). The V and J ends lost 9 bases and 7 bases, in that order; junction bases with no gene match: 14. CDR3 amino acids: CASLASRGRVEKLFF. The CDR3 nucleotides read TGTGCCAGCCTCGCATCGAGGGGGCGAGTTGAAAAACTGTTTTTT.

The chain couples TRBV19 to TRBJ2-1; TRBD2 matches 8 bases. This CDR3 has 15 amino acids. Germline V gene lookup returns CDR1 LNHDA and CDR2 SQIVND (reference sequence). The V segment lost 2 bases and the J segment 2 bases; nucleotides outside the gene matches: 2. The CDR3 sequence: CASSIRLAPYNEQFF. CDR3 nucleotides: TGTGCCAGTAGTATACGACTAGCGCCCTACAATGAGCAGTTCTTC.

The rearrangement joins TRBV9 to TRBJ2-3, with 8 bases matching TRBD2. The CDR3 is 15 residues long. Germline V gene lookup returns CDR1 SGDLS and CDR2 YYNGEE. Trimming at V came to 2 bases and at J to 4 bases, leaving 6 bases not matched to a gene. The CDR3 reads CASSVLAGFSDTQYF. Here the CDR3 DNA reads TGTGCCAGCAGCGTTCTAGCGGGTTTTTCAGATACGCAGTATTTT.

The chain couples TRBV6-1 to TRBJ2-7; D perhaps matches TRBD1 (6 bases). CDR1 and CDR2 (germline): MNHNS, SASEGT. The CDR3 totals 16 residues. Trimming shortened V by 0 bases and J by 5 bases, and 17 bases separated the two germline ends. CDR3 coding DNA: TGTGCCAGCAGTGAAGCGGTACAGGGATCCAGGGACGAGCAGTACTTC. This codes for CASSEAVQGSRDEQYF.

The chain links TRBV2 to TRBJ1-1; 10 bases are a match to TRBD1. Losses at the gene ends were 5 bases for V and 6 bases for J; bases not matched to a gene: 6. The CDR3 consists of 14 residues. Germline CDR1 SNHLY, CDR2 FYNNEI. The CDR3 reads CASSRDRGDAEAFF. CDR3 in DNA: TGTGCCAGCAGTAGGGACAGGGGAGACGCTGAAGCTTTCTTT.

The gene calls are TRBV19 and TRBJ2-7; D call uncertain. This CDR3 contains 13 residues. Trimming removed 3 bases from V and 1 base from J, with 7 bases in between. Germline CDR1 and CDR2: LNHDA and SQIVND (reference sequence). CDR3 amino acids: CASSIRVSYEQYF. CDR3 coding DNA: TGTGCCAGTAGTATCCGGGTATCCTACGAGCAGTACTTC.

The chain recombines TRBV7-2 with TRBJ1-4, with 9 bases fitting TRBD1. There are 15 residues in the CDR3. V shed 5 bases, J shed 2 bases, and the junction held 3 bases outside the gene matches. CDR1 SGHTA and CDR2 FQGNSA come from the germline V gene. This chain's CDR3 is CASSPGQGTNEKLFF. Written as DNA, the CDR3 is TGTGCCAGCAGCCCGGGACAGGGCACTAATGAAAAACTGTTTTTT.

This sequence joins TRBV27 and TRBJ2-5, with D possibly being TRBD2 (6 bases). With 2 bases removed from V and 7 bases from J, the gap between germline ends came to 23 bases. CDR3 length: 17 amino acids. Per germline, CDR1 MNHEY and CDR2 SMNVEV (reference sequence). CDR3 sequence: CASSLRSPPDYKVTQYF. The CDR3 coding sequence is TGTGCCAGCAGTTTAAGATCGCCCCCGGACTACAAGGTGACCCAGTACTTC.

The chain is built from TRBV7-2 and TRBJ1-3; tentatively, D is TRBD1 (6 bases). There are 15 residues in the CDR3. V lost 5 bases and J lost 0, with 11 bases in between. From germline, CDR1 is SGHTA and CDR2 FQGNSA. In nucleotides, the CDR3 is TGTGCCAGCAGCCCCGGACAGAGCTCTGGAAACACCATATATTTT. It is translated as CASSPGQSSGNTIYF.

The chain couples TRBV19 to TRBJ2-2, with a weak D call TRBD2 (6 bases). V was clipped by 4 bases and J by 0 bases, with 15 bases between them. The CDR3 is 17 amino acids. Germline loops: CDR1 LNHDA, CDR2 SQIVND (reference sequence). CDR3 nucleotide sequence: TGTGCCAGTAGTAAGGTCACTAGCCTGGCGAACACCGGGGAGCTGTTTTTT. This codes for CASSKVTSLANTGELFF.